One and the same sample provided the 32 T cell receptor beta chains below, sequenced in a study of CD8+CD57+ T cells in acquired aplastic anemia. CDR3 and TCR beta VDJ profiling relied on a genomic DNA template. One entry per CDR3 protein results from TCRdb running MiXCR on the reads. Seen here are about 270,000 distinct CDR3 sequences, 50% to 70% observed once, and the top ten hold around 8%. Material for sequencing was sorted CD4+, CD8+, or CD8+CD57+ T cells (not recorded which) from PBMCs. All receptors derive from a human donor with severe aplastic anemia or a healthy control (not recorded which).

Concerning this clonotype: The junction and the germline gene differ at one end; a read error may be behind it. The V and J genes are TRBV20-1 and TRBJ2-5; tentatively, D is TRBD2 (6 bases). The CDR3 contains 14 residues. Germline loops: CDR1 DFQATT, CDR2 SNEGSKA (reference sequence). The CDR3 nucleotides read TGCAGCGCTAGAGATGTCGGGAGTGGGGAGACCCAGTACTTC. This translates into CSARDVGSGETQYF.

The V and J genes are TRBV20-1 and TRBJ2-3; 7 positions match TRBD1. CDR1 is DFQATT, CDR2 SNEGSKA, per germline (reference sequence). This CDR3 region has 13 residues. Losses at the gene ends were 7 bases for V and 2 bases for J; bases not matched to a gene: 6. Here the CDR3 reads CSVYRGPTDTQYF. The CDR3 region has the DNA TGCAGTGTCTACAGGGGTCCCACAGATACGCAGTATTTT.

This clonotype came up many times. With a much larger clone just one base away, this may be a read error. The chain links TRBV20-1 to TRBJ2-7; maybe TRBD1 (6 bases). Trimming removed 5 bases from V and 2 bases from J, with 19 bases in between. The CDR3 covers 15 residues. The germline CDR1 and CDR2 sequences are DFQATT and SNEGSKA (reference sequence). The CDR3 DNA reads TGCAGTGCTGGTCGGGGTCAGGGGAGCCCCTACGAGCAGTACTTC. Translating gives CSAGRGQGSPYEQYF.

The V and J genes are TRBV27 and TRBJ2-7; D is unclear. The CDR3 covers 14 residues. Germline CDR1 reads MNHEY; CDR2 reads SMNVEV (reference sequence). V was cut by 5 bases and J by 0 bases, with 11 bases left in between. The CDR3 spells CASSAQVSSYEQYF. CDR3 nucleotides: TGTGCCAGCAGTGCCCAGGTGAGCTCCTACGAGCAGTACTTC.

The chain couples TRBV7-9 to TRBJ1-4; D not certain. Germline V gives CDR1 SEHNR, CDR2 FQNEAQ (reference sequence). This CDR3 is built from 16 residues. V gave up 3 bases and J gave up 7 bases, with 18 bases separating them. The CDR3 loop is CASSLAPRALTEKLFF. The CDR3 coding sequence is TGTGCCAGCAGCTTGGCCCCACGGGCACTGACTGAAAAACTGTTTTTT.

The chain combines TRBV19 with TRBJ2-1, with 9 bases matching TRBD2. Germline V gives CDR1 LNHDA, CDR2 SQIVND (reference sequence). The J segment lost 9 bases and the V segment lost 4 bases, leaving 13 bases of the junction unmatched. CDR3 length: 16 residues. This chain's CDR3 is CASSTWAGTSLAEQFF. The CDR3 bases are TGTGCCAGTAGTACTTGGGCCGGGACTAGCTTGGCTGAGCAGTTCTTC.

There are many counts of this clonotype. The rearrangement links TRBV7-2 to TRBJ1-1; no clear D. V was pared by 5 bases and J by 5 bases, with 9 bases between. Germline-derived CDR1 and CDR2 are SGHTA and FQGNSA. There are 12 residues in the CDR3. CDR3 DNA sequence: TGTGCCAGCAGCACCCGAGGGACTGAAGCTTTCTTT. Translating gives CASSTRGTEAFF.

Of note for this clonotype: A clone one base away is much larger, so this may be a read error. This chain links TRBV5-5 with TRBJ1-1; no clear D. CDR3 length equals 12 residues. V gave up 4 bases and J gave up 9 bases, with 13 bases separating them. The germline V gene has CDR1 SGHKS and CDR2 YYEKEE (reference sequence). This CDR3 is CASSQPPPKAFF. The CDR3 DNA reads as TGTGCCAGCAGCCAACCCCCCCCGAAAGCTTTCTTT.

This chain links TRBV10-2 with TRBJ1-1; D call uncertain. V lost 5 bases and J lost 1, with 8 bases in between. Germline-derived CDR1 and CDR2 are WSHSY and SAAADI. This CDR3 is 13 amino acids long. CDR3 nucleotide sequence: TGCGCCAGCAGTACTAAAAGGAACACTGAAGCTTTCTTT. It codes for CASSTKRNTEAFF.

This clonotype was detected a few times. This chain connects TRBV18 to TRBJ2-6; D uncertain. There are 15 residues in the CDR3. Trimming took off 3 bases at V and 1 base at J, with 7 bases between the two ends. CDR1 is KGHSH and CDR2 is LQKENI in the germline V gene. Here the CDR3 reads CASSPTISGANVLTF. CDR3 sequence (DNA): TGTGCCAGCTCACCCACCATATCTGGGGCCAACGTCCTGACTTTC.

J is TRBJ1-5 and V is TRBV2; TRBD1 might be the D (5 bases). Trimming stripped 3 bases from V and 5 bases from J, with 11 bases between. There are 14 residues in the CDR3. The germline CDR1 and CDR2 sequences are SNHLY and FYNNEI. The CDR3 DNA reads TGTGCCAGCAGTGAGCAGGGTAGGGATCAGCCCCAGCATTTT. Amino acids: CASSEQGRDQPQHF.

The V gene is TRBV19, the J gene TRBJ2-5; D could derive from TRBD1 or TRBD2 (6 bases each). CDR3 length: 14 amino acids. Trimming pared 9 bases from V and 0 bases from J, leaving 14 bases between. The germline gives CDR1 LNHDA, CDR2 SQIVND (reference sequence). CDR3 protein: CASSGGRDQETQYF. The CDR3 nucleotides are TGTGCCAGCTCCGGGGGCCGTGACCAAGAGACCCAGTACTTC.

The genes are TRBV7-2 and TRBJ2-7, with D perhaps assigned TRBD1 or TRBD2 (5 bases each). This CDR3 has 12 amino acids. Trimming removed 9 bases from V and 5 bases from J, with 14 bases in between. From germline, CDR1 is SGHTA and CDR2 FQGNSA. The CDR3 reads CASSIVGDEQYF. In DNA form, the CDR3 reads TGTGCCAGTAGTATCGTGGGGGACGAGCAGTACTTC. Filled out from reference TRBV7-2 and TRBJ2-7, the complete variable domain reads GAGVSQSPSNKVTEKGKDVELRCDPISGHTALYWYRQSLGQGLEFLIYFQGNSAPDKSGLPSDRFSAERTGGSVSTLTIQRTQQEDSAVYLCASSIVGDEQYFGPGTRLTVT.

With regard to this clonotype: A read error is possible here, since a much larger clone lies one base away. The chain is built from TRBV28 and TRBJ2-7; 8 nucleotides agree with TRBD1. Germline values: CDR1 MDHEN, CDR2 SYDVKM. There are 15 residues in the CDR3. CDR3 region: CACSSQGQGVYEQYF. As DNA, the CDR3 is TGTGCCTGCAGTTCCCAAGGACAGGGTGTCTACGAGCAGTACTTC.

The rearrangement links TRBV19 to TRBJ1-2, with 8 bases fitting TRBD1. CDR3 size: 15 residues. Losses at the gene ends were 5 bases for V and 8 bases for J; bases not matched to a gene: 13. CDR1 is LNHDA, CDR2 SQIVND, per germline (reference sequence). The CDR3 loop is CASSPQTSTGEGYTF. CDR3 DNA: TGTGCCAGTAGTCCCCAAACATCGACAGGGGAGGGCTACACCTTC. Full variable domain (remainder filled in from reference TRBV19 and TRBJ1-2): DGGITQSPKYLFRKEGQNVTLSCEQNLNHDAMYWYRQDPGQGLRLIYYSQIVNDFQKGDIAEGYSVSREKKESFPLTVTSAQKNPTAFYLCASSPQTSTGEGYTFGSGTRLTVV.

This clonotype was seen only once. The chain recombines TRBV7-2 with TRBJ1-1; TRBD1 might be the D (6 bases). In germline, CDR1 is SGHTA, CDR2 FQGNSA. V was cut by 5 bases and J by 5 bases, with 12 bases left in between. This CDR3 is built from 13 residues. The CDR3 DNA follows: TGTGCCAGCAGCATGTACAGGGAAACTGAAGCTTTCTTT. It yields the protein CASSMYRETEAFF.

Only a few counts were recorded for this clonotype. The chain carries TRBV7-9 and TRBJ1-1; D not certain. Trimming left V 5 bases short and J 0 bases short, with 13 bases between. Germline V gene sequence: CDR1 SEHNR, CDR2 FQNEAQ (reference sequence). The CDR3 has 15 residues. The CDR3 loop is CASSPHSGMNTEAFF. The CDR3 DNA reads TGTGCCAGCAGCCCCCACAGTGGGATGAACACTGAAGCTTTCTTT. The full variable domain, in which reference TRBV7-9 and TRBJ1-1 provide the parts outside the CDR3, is DTGVSQNPRHKITKRGQNVTFRCDPISEHNRLYWYRQTLGQGPEFLTYFQNEAQLEKSRLLSDRFSAERPKGSFSTLEIQRTEQGDSAMYLCASSPHSGMNTEAFFGQGTRLTVV.

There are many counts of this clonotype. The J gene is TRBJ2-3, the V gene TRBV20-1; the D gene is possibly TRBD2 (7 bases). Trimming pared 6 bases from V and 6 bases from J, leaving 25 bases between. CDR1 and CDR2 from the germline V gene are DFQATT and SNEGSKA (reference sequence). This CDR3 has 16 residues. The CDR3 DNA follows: TGCAGTGCCCCCCCACGGCGGGGGCTCATATCCGATACGCAGTATTTT. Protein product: CSAPPRRGLISDTQYF.

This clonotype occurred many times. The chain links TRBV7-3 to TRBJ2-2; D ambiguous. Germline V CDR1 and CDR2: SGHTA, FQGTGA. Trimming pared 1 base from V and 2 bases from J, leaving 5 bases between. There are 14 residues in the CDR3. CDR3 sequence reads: CASSLKVNTGELFF. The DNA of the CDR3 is TGTGCCAGCAGCTTAAAGGTTAACACCGGGGAGCTGTTTTTT.

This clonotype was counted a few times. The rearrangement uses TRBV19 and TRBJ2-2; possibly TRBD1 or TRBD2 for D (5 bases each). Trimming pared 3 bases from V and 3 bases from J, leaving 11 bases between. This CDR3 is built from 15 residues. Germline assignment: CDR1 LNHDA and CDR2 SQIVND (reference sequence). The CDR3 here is CASSILGRDTGELFF. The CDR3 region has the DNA TGTGCCAGTAGTATTCTGGGACGGGACACCGGGGAGCTGTTTTTT.

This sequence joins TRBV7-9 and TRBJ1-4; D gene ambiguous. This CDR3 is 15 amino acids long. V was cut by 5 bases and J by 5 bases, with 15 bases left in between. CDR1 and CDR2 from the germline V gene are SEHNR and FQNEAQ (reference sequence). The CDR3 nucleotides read TGTGCCAGCAGCCCGACGGATCTGCGGAATGAAAAACTGTTTTTT. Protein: CASSPTDLRNEKLFF.

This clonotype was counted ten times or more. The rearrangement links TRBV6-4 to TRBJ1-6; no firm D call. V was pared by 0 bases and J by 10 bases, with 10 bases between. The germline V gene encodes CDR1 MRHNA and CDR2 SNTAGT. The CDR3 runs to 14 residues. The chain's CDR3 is CASSDSMGLSPLHF. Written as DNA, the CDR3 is TGTGCCAGCAGTGACTCGATGGGGTTATCACCCCTCCACTTT.

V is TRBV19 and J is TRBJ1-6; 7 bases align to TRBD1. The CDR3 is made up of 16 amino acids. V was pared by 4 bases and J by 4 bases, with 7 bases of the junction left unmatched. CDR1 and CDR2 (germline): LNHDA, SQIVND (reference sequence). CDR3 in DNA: TGTGCCAGTAGTAGCTACCGACAGGGTTATAATTCACCCCTCCACTTT. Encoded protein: CASSSYRQGYNSPLHF.

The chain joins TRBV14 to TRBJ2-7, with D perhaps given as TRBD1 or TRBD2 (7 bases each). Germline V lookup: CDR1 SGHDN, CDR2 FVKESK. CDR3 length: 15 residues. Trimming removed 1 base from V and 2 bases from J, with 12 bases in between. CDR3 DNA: TGTGCCAGCAGCCAAGGACAGGGAGGGGCCTACGAGCAGTACTTC. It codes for CASSQGQGGAYEQYF.

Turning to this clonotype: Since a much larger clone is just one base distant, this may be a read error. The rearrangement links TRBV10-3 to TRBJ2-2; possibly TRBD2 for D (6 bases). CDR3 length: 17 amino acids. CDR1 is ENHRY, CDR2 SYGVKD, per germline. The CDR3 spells CASSYSRDWENTGELFF. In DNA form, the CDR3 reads TGTGCCAGCAGTTACTCGCGGGATTGGGAGAACACCGGGGAGCTGTTTTTT.

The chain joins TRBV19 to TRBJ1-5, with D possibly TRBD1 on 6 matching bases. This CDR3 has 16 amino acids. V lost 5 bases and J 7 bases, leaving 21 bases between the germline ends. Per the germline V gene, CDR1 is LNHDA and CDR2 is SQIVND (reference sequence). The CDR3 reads CASSHRDKGIIQPQHF. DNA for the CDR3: TGTGCCAGTAGTCACCGGGACAAGGGGATCATACAGCCCCAGCATTTT.

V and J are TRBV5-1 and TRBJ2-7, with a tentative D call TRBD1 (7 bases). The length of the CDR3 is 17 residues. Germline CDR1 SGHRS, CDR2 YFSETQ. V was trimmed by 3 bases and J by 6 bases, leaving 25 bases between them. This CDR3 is CASSSLGPRGRGIEQYF. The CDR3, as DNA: TGCGCCAGCAGCTCGCTGGGCCCTAGGGGGCGCGGGATCGAGCAGTACTTC.

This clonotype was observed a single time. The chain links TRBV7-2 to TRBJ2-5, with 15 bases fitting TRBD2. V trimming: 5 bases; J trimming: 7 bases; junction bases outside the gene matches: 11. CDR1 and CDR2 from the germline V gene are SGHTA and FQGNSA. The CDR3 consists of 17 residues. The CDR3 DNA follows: TGTGCCAGCAGCCGGGGGACTAGCGGGGGGTCGGGCCGGACCCAGTACTTC. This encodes CASSRGTSGGSGRTQYF.

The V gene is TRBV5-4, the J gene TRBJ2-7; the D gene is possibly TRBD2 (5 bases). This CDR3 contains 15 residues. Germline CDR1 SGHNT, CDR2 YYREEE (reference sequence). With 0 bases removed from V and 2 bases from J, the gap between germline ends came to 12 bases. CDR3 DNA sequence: TGTGCCAGCAGCTTGGGAGGGCCTTACACCTACGAGCAGTACTTC. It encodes CASSLGGPYTYEQYF.

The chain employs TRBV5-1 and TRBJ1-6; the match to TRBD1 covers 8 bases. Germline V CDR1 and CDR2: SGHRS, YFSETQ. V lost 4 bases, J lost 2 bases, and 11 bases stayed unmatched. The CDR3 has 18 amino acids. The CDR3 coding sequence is TGCGCCAGCAGCACTGAATGGACAGGGTCGACCTATAATTCACCCCTCCACTTT. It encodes CASSTEWTGSTYNSPLHF.

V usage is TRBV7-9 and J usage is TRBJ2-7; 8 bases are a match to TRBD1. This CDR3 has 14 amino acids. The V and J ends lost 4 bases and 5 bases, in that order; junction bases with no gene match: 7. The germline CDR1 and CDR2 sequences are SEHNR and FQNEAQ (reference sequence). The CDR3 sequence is CASSSGQEINEQYF. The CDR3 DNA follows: TGTGCCAGCAGCTCGGGACAGGAGATCAACGAGCAGTACTTC.

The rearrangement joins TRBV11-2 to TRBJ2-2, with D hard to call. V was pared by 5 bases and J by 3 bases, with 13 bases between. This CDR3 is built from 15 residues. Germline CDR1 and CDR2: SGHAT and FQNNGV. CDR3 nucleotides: TGTGCCAGCAGCCTACCGGCGGCTTACACCGGGGAGCTGTTTTTT. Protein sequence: CASSLPAAYTGELFF.